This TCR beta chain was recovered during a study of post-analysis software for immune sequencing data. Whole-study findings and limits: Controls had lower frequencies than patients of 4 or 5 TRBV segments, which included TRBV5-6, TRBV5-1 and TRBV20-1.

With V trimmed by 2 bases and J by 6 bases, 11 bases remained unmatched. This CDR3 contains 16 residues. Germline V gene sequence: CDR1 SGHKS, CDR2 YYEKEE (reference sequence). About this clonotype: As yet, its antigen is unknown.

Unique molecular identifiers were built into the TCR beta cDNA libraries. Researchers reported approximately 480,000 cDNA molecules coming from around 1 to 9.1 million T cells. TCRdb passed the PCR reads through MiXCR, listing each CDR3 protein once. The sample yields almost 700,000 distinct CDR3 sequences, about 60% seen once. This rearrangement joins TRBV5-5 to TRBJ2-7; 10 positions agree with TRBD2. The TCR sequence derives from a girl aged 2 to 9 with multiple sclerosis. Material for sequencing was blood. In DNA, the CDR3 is TGTGCCAGCAGCTTTCAGCCGAGCGGGAGGGCGGGCGAGCAGTACTTC. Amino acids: CASSFQPSGRAGEQYF.